This T cell receptor beta chain was observed in a study of neurological immune-mediated disorders. The germline gives CDR1 SGHRS, CDR2 YFSETQ. The CDR3 is 14 residues long. V lost 1 base to trimming and J lost 5 bases, with 13 bases between them. This clonotype was detected ten times or more. The antigen is unknown. Study-wide findings and caveats: Because no CDR3 amino acid sequences were shared across subjects by expanded clones, private repertoires were suggested in all groups.

With 10-nucleotide random UMIs, 5'RACE was used to make the cDNA. Using its own MiXCR run on the 5' RACE reads, TCRdb lists one record per CDR3 protein. The table lists roughly 38,000 distinct CDR3 sequences, 2.5% of them singletons, with around 12% in the top ten. The sample consisted of PBMCs. The TCR sequence derives from a man aged 25-40 years with multiple sclerosis. This chain uses TRBV5-1 with TRBJ2-7; the D is unclear. CDR3 sequence (DNA): TGCGCCAGCAGCTTGACCGCTGGGGTTAACGAGCAGTACTTC. It translates to CASSLTAGVNEQYF.